Detailed here is one T cell receptor beta chain. Its antigen is unknown. Base qualities are not recorded, but no much larger clone differs from it by a single base. The cohort comprised some 730 healthy bone marrow donors. Cohort members were all nominally healthy when sampled, although unrecorded immune exposures were likely present. The donor was CMV seropositive and was included in the group of approximately 310 seropositive cohort members. Every donor gave a peripheral blood sample, and the peripheral blood mononuclear cells from that sample were used for TCR beta sequencing. The Qiagen DNeasy Blood Extraction Kit was used to extract genomic DNA from the blood cell samples. The data derive from a study of cytomegalovirus exposure and HLA in healthy donors (dated by TCRdb to between 2016 and 2019). Context from the whole study: According to an earlier analysis of 587 of the donors, about 179 million T cells yielded 90 million to 140 million unique TCR beta sequences and roughly 280 Gb of sequence data. The number of donors typed differed by locus, with roughly 629-640 for A, B, C, DRB1 and DQB1, about 500 for DQA1, some 570 for DPA1, and over 400 for DPB1. HLA typing included class I and class II loci at four-digit resolution. Rather than drawing on any new phenotypic data, the later analysis identified candidate immune exposures from TCR beta sequences and the way those sequences occurred across donors. Using immunosequencing, the study profiled T cell repertoires from some 670 subjects and related those repertoires to cytomegalovirus serostatus. A later genetic analysis took genome-wide SNP genotypes for about 55% of the 666 donors and used that subset as a discovery cohort. To predict cytomegalovirus infection status, the study brought together high-throughput TCR immunosequencing, statistical association of individual TCRs with disease status, and machine learning. Because of strong linkage in the cohort, a handful of DR-DQ haplotypes were treated as single units for association and clustering. Roughly 300 gigabases of sequencing data and roughly 90 million unique TCR sequences were included in an early release covering under 650 HLA-typed donors. Of the 300 to 400 genotyped donors, roughly 85% fell in the genetic ancestry cluster associated with self-reported Caucasian donors. To decide whether each TCR beta V gene segment behaved as functional or pseudogenic, an earlier analysis of some 580 of the donors relied on high-throughput TCR beta sequencing. The study was designed to test whether signatures of past pathogen exposure could be identified by cataloging public T cell receptors. On average, about 200,000 unique TCR beta nucleotide sequences were sequenced per donor among several hundred genotyped donors of the cohort, with roughly 18% of those sequences being non-productive. Donor age, sex, ethnicity and CMV serostatus were compiled together with the repertoire data. All discovery cohort repertoires had been generated on a single sequencing platform. Along with the approximately 700-subject first cohort, a separate validation cohort of around 110 different subjects was used. A later analysis re-analyzed previously published TCR beta repertoires from 550 to 700 donors and added high-resolution HLA genotyping to study TCR occurrence patterns.

What the research found in general, with its limitations: In a later analysis, HLA-associated TCR beta chains were found to be more clonally expanded and to have lower generation probabilities than equally common non-associated chains. In a later analysis, TCR association rates were found to vary across HLA loci, with the most associated TCRs seen for DRB1 alleles and the fewest for HLA-C alleles. Because counts were too low, approximately 15 rarely observed V segments, including chromosome 9 orphons, were excluded from the earlier analysis of around 640 of the donors. Presence/absence analyses assumed roughly uniform sequencing depth across donors, an assumption that may not hold. While some public TCRs were present in many individuals, most TCR sequences turned up only very rarely across donors. In the study, around 150 TCR beta chains were listed as associated with cytomegalovirus. The authors suggested that the approach could potentially be extended to other disease states and immunological phenotypes. An association between a missense DCLRE1C variant and V-gene and J-gene trimming of TCR beta chains was found in a later genetic analysis and replicated in an independent cohort. At a false discovery rate of 0.05, a later analysis linked under 20,000 TCR beta sequences to specific HLA alleles. Because HLA typing was unavailable for some donors at each locus, only the typed subset was used in association tests. The classifier was reported to diagnose cytomegalovirus status with high specificity and sensitivity in both the original and validation cohorts. The only immune exposure information available for the cohort was CMV serostatus. Correlated functional status among segregating V segments might be attributable to linkage disequilibrium, but an unknown experimental factor could not be ruled out. A group of highly shared sequence variants was considered likely to be a technical artifact of the sequencing pipeline. In vitro tests confirmed that a few of the cytomegalovirus-associated TCR beta chains recognize cytomegalovirus antigens. A further reported finding was that TCR beta sequences accurately predicted the HLA-A and HLA-B alleles for most subjects in the first cohort. When HLA alleles, especially DR and DQ, strongly co-occurred, attributing TCR associations to individual alleles was difficult. In this cohort, only TCR beta chains were sequenced, and detectable features were limited by the absence of alpha or paired-chain data. Most CMV-associated TCR beta chains appeared to be HLA-restricted in a later analysis, and the HLA associations seemed to be driven largely by CMV exposure. A later analysis reported that several top co-occurrence clusters appeared linked to parvovirus B19, influenza, CMV and Epstein-Barr virus. In a later genetic analysis, fewer N-insertions in productive TCRs were reported among donors in an Asian-associated ancestry cluster than the roughly 670-donor mean. In an earlier analysis of around 600 of the donors, most TCR beta V segments were observed in productive rearrangements about 87% or about 30% of the time, broadly matching IMGT annotations.

The library was built by means of the immunoSEQ multiplex PCR assay. The multiplex PCR relied on a mix of 60 forward primers for TCR Vbeta segments and 13 reverse primers for TCR Jbeta segments. Amplification of the CDR3 region of rearranged TCR beta genes was performed with a multiplex PCR assay on genomic DNA. The amplified TCR beta libraries were sequenced on the Illumina HiSeq System as 87-base-pair reads. The paper's processing steps were these. A later analysis counted about 80 million unique TCR beta chains across the 500 to 850 repertoires, and roughly 11 million of these chains were shared by at least two donors. Raw reads were error-corrected and collapsed into unique sequences with a nearest-neighbor algorithm that merged closely related sequences to remove PCR and sequencing errors. To assign V, D and J gene segments, CDR3 sequences were aligned to IMGT reference sequences. For a sequence to be retained, a match of at least six nucleotides to both a V gene segment and a J gene segment was required. A rearrangement was called productive if the CDR3 had no stop codons and remained in frame with V and J, and every other rearrangement was called non-productive. CDR3 was defined by IMGT convention, running from the second conserved V-encoded cysteine to the conserved J-encoded phenylalanine. In an earlier analysis of roughly 610 of the donors, sequences lacking an unambiguous match to a single V gene segment were excluded. In an earlier analysis of 587 of the donors, a V segment was called functional when productive rearrangements were above 56.7%, and segregating when the standard deviation between donors exceeded 5%. To diagnose cytomegalovirus status from the catalog of TCR beta chain sequences, a statistical classification framework was built. A later analysis assigned V and J genes by comparing TCR nucleotide sequences with IMGT/GENE-DB human TR gene sequences. The TCRdist pipeline was used in a later analysis to assign CDR3 sequences and most-parsimonious VDJ recombination scenarios. A later analysis defined each TCR beta chain by its CDR3 amino acid sequence plus V-gene family, and excluded reads lacking a unique V-gene family. To address suspected cross-contamination and a sequencing artifact, a later analysis removed approximately 600 highly shared, low-generation-probability nucleotide sequences. In a later analysis, a clonal expansion index was calculated for each public chain from normalized within-repertoire ranks of inferred template counts. In a later analysis, generation probabilities were computed using a VDJ recombination model fitted to out-of-frame rearrangements, and the results were checked against IGoR. In a later analysis, TCR-TCR, TCR-HLA and TCR-CMV co-occurrence was scored with hypergeometric tests, and a repertoire-size bias correction was applied to TCR pairs. False discovery rates were estimated in a later analysis by permuting HLA or CMV assignments 20 times. A later analysis grouped co-occurring TCRs with DBSCAN, adding TCRdist sequence similarity when clustering within HLA-allele-positive subsets. For co-occurrence clustering, repertoires with fewer than 30,000 or more than 120,000 public chains were excluded, along with a handful of repertoires with anomalous nucleotide sharing. This is the immuneACCESS table as TCRdb keeps it, with only in-frame sequences that have V and J called. A part of the clones is gone; compared with another copy, unresolved V genes explain less than half, and the rest is unexplained. Clone size and the V and J calls come from that table; the DNA yielded D and trimming. For this sample there are roughly 180,000 clones; 80% to 90% appear just once. About 4.9% of the sample goes to the ten largest clones.

Sequencing was performed on PBMCs. The TCR was taken from a girl aged 5 to 17 in good health and CMV-seropositive.

The CDR3 region has the sequence CASKGTRTYEQYF. Here is the DNA: TGTGCCAGTAAAGGGACAAGGACCTACGAGCAGTACTTC. The rearrangement joined TRBV19 to TRBJ2-7; a tentative D match to TRBD1 spans 6 bases. Sequences LNHDA (CDR1) and SQIVND (CDR2) are obtained from the germline V gene (reference sequence). The junction carries 12 bases between V and J, which are trimmed by 7 bases and 2 bases respectively. Its CDR3 holds 13 amino acids, cysteine through phenylalanine. The entry retains the CDR3 DNA only, 39 bases that are in frame from base 1.